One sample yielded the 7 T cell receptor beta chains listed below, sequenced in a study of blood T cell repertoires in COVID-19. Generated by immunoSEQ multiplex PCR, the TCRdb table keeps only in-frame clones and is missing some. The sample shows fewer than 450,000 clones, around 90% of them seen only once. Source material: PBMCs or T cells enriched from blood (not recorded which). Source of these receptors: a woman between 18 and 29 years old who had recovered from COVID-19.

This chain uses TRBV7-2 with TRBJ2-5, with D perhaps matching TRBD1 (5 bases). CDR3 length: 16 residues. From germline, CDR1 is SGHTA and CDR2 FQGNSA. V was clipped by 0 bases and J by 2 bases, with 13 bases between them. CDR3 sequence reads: CASSLAGTGNQETQYF. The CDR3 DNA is TGTGCCAGCAGCTTAGCCGGCACAGGAAATCAAGAGACCCAGTACTTC.

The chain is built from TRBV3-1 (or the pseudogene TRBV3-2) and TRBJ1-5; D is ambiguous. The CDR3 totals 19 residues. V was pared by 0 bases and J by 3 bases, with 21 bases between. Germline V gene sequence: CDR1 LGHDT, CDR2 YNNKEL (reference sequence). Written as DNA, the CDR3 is TGTGCCAGCAGCCAAGATCATTGTGGGGAGGTACATGACAATCAGCCCCAGCATTTT. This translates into CASSQDHCGEVHDNQPQHF.

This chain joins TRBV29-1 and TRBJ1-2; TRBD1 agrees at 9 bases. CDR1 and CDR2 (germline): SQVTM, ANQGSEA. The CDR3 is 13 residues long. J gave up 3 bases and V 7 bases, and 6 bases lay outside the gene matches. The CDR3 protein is CSARDRVDYGYTF. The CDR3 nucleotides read TGCAGCGCCCGGGACAGGGTTGACTATGGCTACACCTTC.

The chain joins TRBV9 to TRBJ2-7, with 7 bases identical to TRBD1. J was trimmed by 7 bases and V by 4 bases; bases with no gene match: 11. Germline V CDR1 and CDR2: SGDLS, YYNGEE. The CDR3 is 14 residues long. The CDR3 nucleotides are TGTGCCAGCAGCCCTCTCGACAGGGTAGAGGAGCAGTACTTC. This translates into CASSPLDRVEEQYF. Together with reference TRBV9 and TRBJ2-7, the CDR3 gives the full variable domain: DSGVTQTPKHLITATGQRVTLRCSPRSGDLSVYWYQQSLDQGLQFLIQYYNGEERAKGNILERFSAQQFPDLHSELNLSSLELGDSALYFCASSPLDRVEEQYFGPGTRLTVT.

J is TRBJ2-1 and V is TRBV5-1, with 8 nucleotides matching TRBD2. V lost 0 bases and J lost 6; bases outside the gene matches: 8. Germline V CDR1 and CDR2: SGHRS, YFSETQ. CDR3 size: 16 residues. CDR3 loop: CASSLEGRGGRNEQFF. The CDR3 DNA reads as TGCGCCAGCAGCTTGGAGGGCCGGGGGGGCCGCAATGAGCAGTTCTTC.

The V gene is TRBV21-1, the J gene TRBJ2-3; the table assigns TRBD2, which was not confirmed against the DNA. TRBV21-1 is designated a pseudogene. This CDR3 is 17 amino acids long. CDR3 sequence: CASSKGTRGARADTQYF. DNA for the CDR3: TGTGCCAGCAGCAAAGGTACGCGGGGGGCCCGGGCAGATACGCAGTATTTT.

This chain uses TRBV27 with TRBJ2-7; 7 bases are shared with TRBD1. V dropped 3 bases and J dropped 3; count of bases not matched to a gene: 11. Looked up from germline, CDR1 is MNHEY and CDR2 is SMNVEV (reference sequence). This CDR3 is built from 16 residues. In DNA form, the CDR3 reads TGTGCCAGCAGTTTCGGGACAGTTGGTGACCTCTACGAGCAGTACTTC. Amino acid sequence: CASSFGTVGDLYEQYF.